These T cell receptor beta chains were read from a single sample in a study of T cell responses to AZD1222 COVID-19 vaccine. Method: immunoSEQ multiplex PCR; TCRdb's copy keeps in-frame clones and lacks some. The profile shows about 150,000 clones, 80% to 90% of them singletons. The sequencing here drew on peripheral blood, taken on day 0 of AZD1222 vaccination. Receptors were obtained from an adult in good health. Each CDR3 is given with its conserved first and last residue. Fields, in order: clone size, J gene, D gene, V gene, CDR3 DNA, CDR3 protein. A D gene is named only where the DNA matches it firmly. Part of the rows lack a size; the others show once, few, many or a class for expanded clones.

abundance: .
j_gene: TRBJ2-4
d_gene: .
v_gene: TRBV6-6
CDR3nt: TGTGCCAGCAGTGGAACAGGTATTGGATCGGACATTCAGTACTTC
CDR3aa: CASSGTGIGSDIQYF

abundance: .
j_gene: TRBJ1-2
d_gene: .
v_gene: TRBV19
CDR3nt: TGTGCCAGTAGTAAAAGGGACTTTAACTATGGCTACACCTTC
CDR3aa: CASSKRDFNYGYTF

abundance: .
j_gene: TRBJ1-3
d_gene: TRBD1
v_gene: TRBV9
CDR3nt: TGTGCCAGCAGCGGACATGACAGGGGGCTAAGAAACACCATATATTTT
CDR3aa: CASSGHDRGLRNTIYF

abundance: few
j_gene: TRBJ1-5
d_gene: .
v_gene: TRBV19
CDR3nt: TGTGCCAGTAGTATCTTTGGGACAAATCAGCCCCAGCATTTT
CDR3aa: CASSIFGTNQPQHF

abundance: .
j_gene: TRBJ1-5
d_gene: .
v_gene: TRBV7-8
CDR3nt: TGTGCCAGCAGCTTAGTCGGGGGATTCAATCAGCCCCAGCATTTT
CDR3aa: CASSLVGGFNQPQHF

abundance: .
j_gene: TRBJ1-6
d_gene: .
v_gene: TRBV5-1
CDR3nt: TGCGCCAGCAGCTTTACAGGGAACAGGTCACCCCTCCACTTT
CDR3aa: CASSFTGNRSPLHF

abundance: .
j_gene: TRBJ1-1
d_gene: .
v_gene: TRBV6-1
CDR3nt: TGTGCCAGCAGTGAGATTGGACGTGGGAACACTGAAGCTTTCTTT
CDR3aa: CASSEIGRGNTEAFF

abundance: .
j_gene: TRBJ2-5
d_gene: .
v_gene: TRBV2
CDR3nt: TGTGCCAGCAGCTCCATCTCAACCCAGTACTTC
CDR3aa: CASSSISTQYF

abundance: .
j_gene: TRBJ1-1
d_gene: .
v_gene: TRBV30
CDR3nt: TGTGCCTGGAATAACGGACCTGGGTGGGCTTTCTTT
CDR3aa: CAWNNGPGWAFF

abundance: .
j_gene: TRBJ2-3
d_gene: TRBD2
v_gene: TRBV6-2/TRBV6-3
CDR3nt: TGTGCCAGCAGTTACTCCGGGACTAGAGGTAATACGCAGTATTTT
CDR3aa: CASSYSGTRGNTQYF

abundance: .
j_gene: TRBJ2-7
d_gene: .
v_gene: TRBV2
CDR3nt: TGTGCCAGCATGGCGGCGGGATTCTCCTACGAGCAGTACTTC
CDR3aa: CASMAAGFSYEQYF